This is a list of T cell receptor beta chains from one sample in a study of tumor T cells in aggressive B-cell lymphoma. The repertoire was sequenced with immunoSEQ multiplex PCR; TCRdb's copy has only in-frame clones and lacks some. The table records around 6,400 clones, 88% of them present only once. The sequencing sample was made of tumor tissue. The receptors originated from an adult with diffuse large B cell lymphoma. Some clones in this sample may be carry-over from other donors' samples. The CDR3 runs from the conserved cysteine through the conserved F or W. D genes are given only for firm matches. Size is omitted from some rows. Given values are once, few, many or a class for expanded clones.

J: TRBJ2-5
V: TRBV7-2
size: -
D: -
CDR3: CASSFQGPETQYF
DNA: TGTGCCAGCAGCTTCCAGGGCCCGGAGACCCAGTACTTC

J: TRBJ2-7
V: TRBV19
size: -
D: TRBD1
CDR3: CASSPSGTGRYEQYF
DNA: TGTGCCAGTAGTCCCTCGGGGACAGGGCGCTACGAGCAGTACTTC

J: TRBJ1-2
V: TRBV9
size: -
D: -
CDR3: CASSVGPGDGYTF
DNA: TGTGCCAGCAGCGTAGGTCCCGGGGATGGCTACACCTTC

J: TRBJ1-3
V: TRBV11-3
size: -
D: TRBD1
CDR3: CASSLETGSTIYF
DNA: TGTGCCAGCAGCTTAGAGACAGGGAGCACCATATATTTT

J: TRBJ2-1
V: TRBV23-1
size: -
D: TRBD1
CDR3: CASRRRGQGDNEQFF
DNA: TGCGCCAGCAGGCGTAGGGGACAGGGTGACAATGAGCAGTTCTTC

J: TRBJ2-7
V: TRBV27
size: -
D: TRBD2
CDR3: CASSLRGLAGNYEQYF
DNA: TGTGCCAGCAGTTTAAGAGGACTAGCGGGAAACTACGAGCAGTACTTC

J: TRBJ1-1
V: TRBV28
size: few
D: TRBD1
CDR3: CASSSPGTGGPYTEAFF
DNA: TGTGCCAGCAGTTCTCCTGGGACAGGGGGCCCGTACACTGAAGCTTTCTTT

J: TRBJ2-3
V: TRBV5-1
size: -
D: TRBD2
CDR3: CASSPGGGPSTDTQYF
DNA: TGCGCCAGCAGCCCGGGGGGGGGACCTAGCACAGATACGCAGTATTTT

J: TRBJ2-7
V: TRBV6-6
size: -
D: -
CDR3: CASSSGSGSYEQYF
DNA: TGTGCCAGCAGTTCCGGTAGCGGATCCTACGAGCAGTACTTC

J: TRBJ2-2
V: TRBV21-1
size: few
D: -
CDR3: CASSKGRGPGQVNTGELFF
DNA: TGTGCCAGCAGCAAAGGGAGGGGCCCGGGACAGGTGAACACCGGGGAGCTGTTTTTT

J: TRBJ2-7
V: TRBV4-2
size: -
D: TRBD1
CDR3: CASSPAGGGDEQYF
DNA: TGTGCCAGCAGCCCCGCAGGGGGCGGCGACGAGCAGTACTTC

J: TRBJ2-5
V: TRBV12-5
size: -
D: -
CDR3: CASGLAEGARETQYF
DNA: TGTGCTAGTGGTTTGGCCGAGGGTGCTCGAGAGACCCAGTACTTC

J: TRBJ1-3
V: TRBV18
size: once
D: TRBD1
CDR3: CASSTGTGTGNTIYF
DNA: TGTGCCAGCTCAACCGGGACAGGGACTGGAAACACCATATATTTT

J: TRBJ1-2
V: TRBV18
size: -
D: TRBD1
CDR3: CASSHGQVGGYTF
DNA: TGTGCCAGCTCACATGGACAGGTTGGTGGCTACACCTTC

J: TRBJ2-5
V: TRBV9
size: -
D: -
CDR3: CASSGTGETQYF
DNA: TGTGCCAGCAGCGGGACTGGGGAGACCCAGTACTTC

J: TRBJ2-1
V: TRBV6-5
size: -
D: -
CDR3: CASRLGGHEQFF
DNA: TGTGCCAGTCGACTAGGCGGGCATGAGCAGTTCTTC

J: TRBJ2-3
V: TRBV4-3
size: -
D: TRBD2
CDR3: CASSQDGGLAGGGGTDTQYF
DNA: TGCGCCAGCAGCCAAGATGGGGGACTAGCGGGAGGAGGGGGCACAGATACGCAGTATTTT

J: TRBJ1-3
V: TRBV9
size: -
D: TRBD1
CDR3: CASSRTGGGGNTIYF
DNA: TGTGCCAGCAGCAGGACAGGGGGCGGTGGAAACACCATATATTTT

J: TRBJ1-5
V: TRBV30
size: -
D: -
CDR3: CAWSPGSRGNQPQHF
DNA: TGTGCCTGGAGTCCCGGATCGCGGGGCAATCAGCCCCAACATTTT

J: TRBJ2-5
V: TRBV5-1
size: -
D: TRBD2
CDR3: CASSLERGGRETQYF
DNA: TGCGCCAGCAGCTTGGAGCGGGGGGGCCGGGAGACCCAGTACTTC

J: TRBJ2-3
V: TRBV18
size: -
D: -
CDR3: CASSRERRDTQYF
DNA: TGTGCCAGCTCACGGGAGAGGCGGGATACGCAGTATTTT

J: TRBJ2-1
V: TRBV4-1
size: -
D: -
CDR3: CASSQEGVTDEQFF
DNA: TGCGCCAGCAGCCAAGAAGGGGTGACCGATGAGCAGTTCTTC

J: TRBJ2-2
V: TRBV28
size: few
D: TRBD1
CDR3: CASRGTAAGELFF
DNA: TGTGCCAGCAGAGGGACAGCCGCGGGGGAGCTGTTTTTT

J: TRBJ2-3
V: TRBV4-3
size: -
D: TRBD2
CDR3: CASSTRSVQGGADTQYF
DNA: TGCGCCAGCAGCACCCGCTCGGTCCAGGGAGGGGCAGATACGCAGTATTTT

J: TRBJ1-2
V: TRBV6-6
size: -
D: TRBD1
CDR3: CASSYSGEGAGYGYTF
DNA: TGTGCCAGCAGTTACTCGGGCGAGGGGGCAGGGTATGGCTACACCTTC

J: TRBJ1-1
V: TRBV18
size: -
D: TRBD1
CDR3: CASSPTGENTEAFF
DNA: TGTGCCAGCTCACCGACAGGGGAGAACACTGAAGCTTTCTTT

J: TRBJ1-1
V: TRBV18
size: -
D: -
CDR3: CASSPGGERNTEAFF
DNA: TGTGCCAGCTCACCAGGGGGCGAGAGGAACACTGAAGCTTTCTTT

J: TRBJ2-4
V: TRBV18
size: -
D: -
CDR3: CASSPGQTGTRNIQYF
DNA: TGTGCCAGCTCACCGGGACAGACCGGGACTAGAAACATTCAGTACTTC

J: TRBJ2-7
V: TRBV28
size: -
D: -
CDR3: CASSFGGEQYF
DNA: TGTGCCAGCAGTTTCGGGGGTGAGCAGTACTTC

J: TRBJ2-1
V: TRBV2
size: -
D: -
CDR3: CASSDFYNEQFF
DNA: TGTGCCAGCAGTGACTTCTACAATGAGCAGTTCTTC

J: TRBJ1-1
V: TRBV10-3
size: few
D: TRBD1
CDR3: CAISDGDRGLTEAFF
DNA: TGTGCCATCAGTGATGGGGACAGGGGGTTGACTGAAGCTTTCTTT

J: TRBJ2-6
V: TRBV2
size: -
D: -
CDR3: CASSEGQSSGANVLTF
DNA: TGTGCCAGCAGTGAGGGACAAAGCTCTGGGGCCAACGTCCTGACTTTC

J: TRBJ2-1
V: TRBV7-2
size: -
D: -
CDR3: CAHGGDAYNEQFF
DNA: TGTGCCCACGGAGGGGATGCCTACAATGAGCAGTTCTTC